This TCR beta chain stems from a study of blood T cell repertoires in COVID-19. Study-level information: There were acute and convalescent COVID-19 samples, and they came from the United States, Italy and Spain. Sources were T cells, B-cell-depleted T cells, or PBMCs; the material itself was cDNA or gDNA.

This clone appeared once. Methods used by the authors: Amplification with reference gene primers provided the estimates of nucleated cell counts. Repertoires were generated with immunoSEQ multiplex PCR, while TCRdb's copy carries only in-frame clones and drops some. The V and J calls and clone size were taken over from that table, and D and trimming were inferred from the DNA. The sample has 53,000 or so clones, roughly 85% seen once. This CDR3 contains 14 residues. In germline, CDR1 is SGHTA, CDR2 FQGTGA. With 5 bases clipped from V and 5 bases from J, the junction kept 8 bases outside the gene matches.

V is TRBV7-3 and J is TRBJ2-5, with 7 bases fitting TRBD2. Sequences were obtained from peripheral blood. This TCR was recovered from a man aged 55 to 70 with acute or convalescent COVID-19. CDR3 sequence reads: CASSRGRAEETQYF. For the CDR3, the DNA is TGTGCCAGCAGCCGAGGGAGGGCCGAGGAGACCCAGTACTTC.